Presented here are 23 T cell receptor beta chains from one specimen sequenced in a study of cytomegalovirus exposure and HLA in healthy donors. The primer mix had 60 Vbeta and 13 Jbeta primers. Method: immunoSEQ multiplex PCR; TCRdb's copy keeps in-frame clones and lacks some. Of roughly 200,000 clones listed, roughly 87% were seen once; the top ten hold under 1.2%. The sequenced sample was PBMCs. The receptors come from a boy between 2 and 15 years old in good health and CMV-seronegative.

With respect to this clone: The sample holds other DNA sequences that translate to the same CDR3. The genes are TRBV9 and TRBJ2-3; D possibly corresponds to TRBD2 (5 bases). From germline, CDR1 is SGDLS and CDR2 YYNGEE. CDR3 length equals 14 residues. V was clipped by 4 bases and J by 1 base, with 10 bases between them. Written as DNA, the CDR3 is TGTGCCAGCAGCCCCGGGATGGGCACAGATACGCAGTATTTT. This encodes CASSPGMGTDTQYF.

The chain employs TRBV30 and TRBJ1-1; D gene ambiguous. The CDR3 spans 13 residues. CDR1 GTSNPN and CDR2 SVGIG come from the germline V gene (reference sequence). With 0 bases removed from V and 3 bases from J, the gap between germline ends came to 8 bases. CDR3 nucleotide sequence: TGTGCCTGGAGTGTACGGAGCGACACTGAAGCTTTCTTT. Translation gives CAWSVRSDTEAFF.

In regard to this clone: Other DNA sequences in the sample encode the same CDR3. The V and J genes are TRBV30 and TRBJ1-5; 9 nucleotides line up with TRBD1. The CDR3 extends over 13 amino acids. V was pared by 5 bases and J by 4 bases, with 3 bases of the junction left unmatched. Germline CDR1 and CDR2: GTSNPN and SVGIG (reference sequence). CDR3 in DNA: TGTGCCTGGTCCGGACAGGGGAATCAGCCCCAGCATTTT. Translation gives CAWSGQGNQPQHF.

The V and J genes are TRBV27 and TRBJ1-5; 8 bases align to TRBD1. CDR3 length: 15 residues. In germline, CDR1 is MNHEY, CDR2 SMNVEV (reference sequence). V lost 5 bases and J lost 7; bases outside the gene matches: 10. CDR3 loop: CASSVRQGQLQPQHF. The CDR3 nucleotides read TGTGCCAGCAGTGTCAGACAGGGGCAGTTGCAGCCCCAGCATTTT.

This clone was seen only a few times. CDR3 bases: TGTGCCAGCAGCGCATCGAGTCGGGACAGGGCCCTTGAGCAGTACTTC. Translation gives CASSASSRDRALEQYF. V is TRBV7-2 and J is TRBJ2-7, with 9 bases identical to TRBD1. The CDR3 sequence is 16 residues long. Germline V gene sequence: CDR1 SGHTA, CDR2 FQGNSA. V lost 5 bases, J lost 7 bases, and 15 bases stayed unmatched. Together with reference TRBV7-2 and TRBJ2-7, the CDR3 gives the full variable domain: GAGVSQSPSNKVTEKGKDVELRCDPISGHTALYWYRQSLGQGLEFLIYFQGNSAPDKSGLPSDRFSAERTGGSVSTLTIQRTQQEDSAVYLCASSASSRDRALEQYFGPGTRLTVT.

The chain is built from TRBV5-6 and TRBJ2-7, with 8 nucleotides matching TRBD1. With V trimmed by 4 bases and J by 6 bases, 9 bases remained unmatched. The V gene's germline CDR1 is SGHDT and CDR2 YYEEEE. This CDR3 has 14 residues. CDR3 bases: TGTGCCAGCAGCCACCGACAGGGGATCGGCGAGCAGTACTTC. Translation: CASSHRQGIGEQYF.

This chain links TRBV10-2 with TRBJ2-7; 13 bases fit TRBD2. CDR1 and CDR2 from the germline V gene are WSHSY and SAAADI. This CDR3 has 13 amino acids. Trimming removed 8 bases from V and 5 bases from J; junction bases left unmatched: 3. Here the CDR3 DNA reads TGCGCCAGCCGGACTAGCGGGGGTGACGAGCAGTACTTC. Its translation is CASRTSGGDEQYF.

The chain has TRBV30 and TRBJ2-2; TRBD2 might be the D (6 bases). Germline V CDR1 and CDR2: GTSNPN, SVGIG (reference sequence). The ends were cut back, 0 bases at V and 11 bases at J, with 16 bases in the middle. This CDR3 has 14 amino acids. CDR3 nucleotide sequence: TGTGCCTGGAGTGTAGGCCATATCGCGGGAGAGCTGTTTTTT. Translation gives CAWSVGHIAGELFF.

The chain uses TRBV11-2 and TRBJ2-7, with D unclear. The CDR3 totals 13 residues. Looked up from germline, CDR1 is SGHAT and CDR2 is FQNNGV. Trimming left V 1 base short and J 2 bases short, with 6 bases between. The CDR3, as DNA: TGTGCCAGCAGCTTAGTGGCCCCCTACGAGCAGTACTTC. Translating it yields CASSLVAPYEQYF.

This clone was picked up a small number of times. This chain joins TRBV4-1 and TRBJ1-1; D is uncertain. The length of the CDR3 is 15 residues. Trimming stripped 5 bases from V and 1 base from J, with 14 bases between. Germline V gene data show CDR1 as MGHRA and CDR2 as YSYEKL. CDR3 coding DNA: TGCGCCAGCAGCTTGAGCGAATTCGGGAACACTGAAGCTTTCTTT. Its translation: CASSLSEFGNTEAFF.

The chain employs TRBV6-5 and TRBJ1-5; the match to TRBD1 covers 9 bases. The germline V gene has CDR1 MNHEY and CDR2 SVGAGI. CDR3 length: 14 residues. With V trimmed by 5 bases and J by 8 bases, 7 bases remained unmatched. The CDR3 sequence is CASSEDWTGEPQHF. CDR3 nucleotides: TGTGCCAGCAGTGAAGATTGGACAGGGGAGCCCCAGCATTTT.

The chain carries TRBV5-1 and TRBJ2-5; 10 nucleotides align to TRBD2. There are 14 residues in the CDR3. Germline CDR1 SGHRS, CDR2 YFSETQ. With 4 bases clipped from V and 4 bases from J, the junction kept 4 bases outside the gene matches. In nucleotides, the CDR3 is TGCGCCAGCAGCCAGCGGGGGGGCGGAGAGACCCAGTACTTC. Its protein product is CASSQRGGGETQYF.

V and J are TRBV11-2 and TRBJ2-5, with 9 bases matching TRBD1. The CDR3 length is 15 residues. Germline V gives CDR1 SGHAT, CDR2 FQNNGV. V was clipped by 1 base and J by 5 bases; unmatched bases: 5. CDR3 in DNA: TGTGCCAGCAGCTTAGGGGACAGGGCTGGGGAGACCCAGTACTTC. This gives the protein CASSLGDRAGETQYF.

The V and J genes are TRBV10-3 and TRBJ2-2, with 7 positions matching TRBD2. Germline V CDR1 and CDR2: ENHRY, SYGVKD. J lost 0 bases, V lost 0 bases, and 10 bases had no gene match. The CDR3 sequence is 19 residues long. The CDR3 is CAISESSDLLAANTGELFF. The CDR3 DNA reads TGTGCCATCAGTGAGTCGTCGGATTTGCTAGCGGCGAACACCGGGGAGCTGTTTTTT.

This clone has more than one count but fewer than ten. The chain links TRBV6-5 to TRBJ1-6; 7 nucleotides match TRBD1. V trimming: 8 bases; J trimming: 8 bases; junction bases outside the gene matches: 6. Germline V gene lookup returns CDR1 MNHEY and CDR2 SVGAGI. The CDR3 runs 13 residues. The CDR3 here is CASGNRGDSPLHF. The CDR3 bases are TGTGCCAGCGGGAACAGGGGTGATTCACCCCTCCACTTT.

This clone came up once. This rearrangement joins TRBV10-2 to TRBJ2-7; 12 bases line up with TRBD1. The CDR3 covers 16 residues. Per germline, CDR1 WSHSY and CDR2 SAAADI. With V trimmed by 7 bases and J by 6 bases, 13 bases remained unmatched. Here the CDR3 DNA reads TGCGCCAGCACCAAGGGACAGGGGGCGAATCCCAGCGAGCAGTACTTC. It is translated as CASTKGQGANPSEQYF.

The rearrangement links TRBV30 to TRBJ2-5, with D hard to call. Between the trimmed V and J ends, which lost 0 bases and 5 bases, there was a span of 4 bases. This CDR3 has 11 residues. Germline values: CDR1 GTSNPN, CDR2 SVGIG (reference sequence). Here the CDR3 reads CAWSVRETQYF. CDR3 in DNA: TGTGCCTGGAGTGTTCGGGAGACCCAGTACTTC.

Points on this clone: The same CDR3 can be traced to other DNA sequences in this sample. V and J are TRBV19 and TRBJ2-7; D possibly corresponds to TRBD1 (6 bases). Per germline, CDR1 LNHDA and CDR2 SQIVND (reference sequence). The length of the CDR3 is 13 residues. V dropped 8 bases and J dropped 0 bases, with 11 bases sitting between them. The CDR3 is CASSLDSSYEQYF. The CDR3 DNA follows: TGTGCCAGTTCCTTGGACAGCTCCTACGAGCAGTACTTC.

The rearrangement uses TRBV30 and TRBJ1-3; no clear D. The CDR3 runs to 12 residues. Germline V gene lookup returns CDR1 GTSNPN and CDR2 SVGIG (reference sequence). The V gene lost 3 bases and the J gene lost 4 bases, with 7 bases spanning the gap. DNA for the CDR3: TGTGCCTGGAGCCGAGGGGGAAACACCATATATTTT. This sequence encodes CAWSRGGNTIYF.

The chain recombines TRBV2 with TRBJ2-3, with D uncertain. V dropped 4 bases and J dropped 0 bases, with 14 bases sitting between them. CDR1 is SNHLY, CDR2 FYNNEI, per germline. The CDR3 covers 16 residues. CDR3 DNA sequence: TGTGCCAGCAGTGGGCGACATTTTTCTAGCACAGATACGCAGTATTTT. It codes for CASSGRHFSSTDTQYF.

This clone was seen only once. The genes are TRBV5-1 and TRBJ2-3; TRBD2 matches 15 bases. J gave up 3 bases and V 4 bases, and 12 bases lay outside the gene matches. CDR1 is SGHRS and CDR2 is YFSETQ in the germline V gene. The CDR3 is made up of 19 amino acids. The CDR3 sequence: CASSVGLAGGWGETDTQYF. The CDR3 coding sequence is TGCGCCAGCAGCGTGGGACTAGCGGGAGGATGGGGGGAGACAGATACGCAGTATTTT.

The chain links TRBV6-5 to TRBJ1-3, with 7 bases matching TRBD1. This CDR3 is 13 amino acids long. J gave up 10 bases and V 0 bases, and 3 bases lay outside the gene matches. In germline, CDR1 is MNHEY, CDR2 SVGAGI. As DNA, the CDR3 is TGTGCCAGCAGTTACTCCTTACAGGGGACCATATATTTT. Residues: CASSYSLQGTIYF.

The CDR3 reads CASSQTTANYGYTF. The CDR3 DNA is TGTGCCAGCAGCCAAACAACCGCAAACTATGGCTACACCTTC. The V and J genes are TRBV7-9 and TRBJ1-2, with no clear D. CDR1 is SEHNR and CDR2 is FQNEAQ in the germline V gene (reference sequence). Trimming left V 5 bases short and J 2 bases short, with 12 bases between. The CDR3 totals 14 residues.